This T cell receptor (beta chain) was identified in a study of vaccination effects on CD4 cells after COVID-19. Expansion with viral peptide pools was applied to antigen-specific CD4+ T cells by the ViraFEST assay prior to sequencing. Culture proceeded for nine to ten days, and CD4+ T cells were then isolated. Of the BNT162b2 and mRNA-1273 vaccines, participants received two doses of one or the other. Method: immunoSEQ multiplex PCR; TCRdb's copy keeps in-frame clones and lacks some. The sample has roughly 71,000 clones, around 81% seen once. In germline, CDR1 is SGDLS, CDR2 YYNGEE. The CDR3 spans 15 residues. Trimming removed 0 bases at V and 9 bases at J, with 13 bases between. In this sample, this clone turned up a few times. The target antigen is unknown.

This receptor was taken from a human donor who received a COVID-19 vaccine. The sequenced sample was CD4+ T cells from PBMCs cultured with HCoV-229E spike peptides, obtained after COVID-19 vaccination. The chain carries TRBV9 and TRBJ1-6; weak D call: TRBD1 (6 bases). CDR3 in amino acids: CASSVEAGVGSPLHF. CDR3 DNA: TGTGCCAGCAGCGTAGAGGCAGGGGTGGGTTCACCCCTCCACTTT.